Shown below are 5 T cell receptor beta chains from a single sample sequenced in a study of shared clonotypes between healthy human individuals. Measured with immunoSEQ multiplex PCR; TCRdb has only the in-frame clones, and not every one. The sample contains about 1.5 million clones, about 98% of which appear only once. Sequenced input: naive CD4+ T cells sorted from blood. Specified subset: CD45RA+ positively selected. The receptors originated from a man younger than 40 in good health.

This chain uses TRBV19 with TRBJ2-2, with D possibly being TRBD1 (6 bases). V dropped 6 bases and J dropped 6 bases, with 8 bases sitting between them. This CDR3 comprises 12 residues. Germline V gene lookup returns CDR1 LNHDA and CDR2 SQIVND (reference sequence). DNA for the CDR3: TGTGCCAGTAGAGAGGGGGCCGGGGAGCTGTTTTTT. It is translated as CASREGAGELFF.

This sequence joins TRBV27 and TRBJ2-1, with TRBD1 identical over 8 bases. V dropped 6 bases and J dropped 4; count of bases not matched to a gene: 5. The CDR3 runs to 14 residues. Germline assignment: CDR1 MNHEY and CDR2 SMNVEV (reference sequence). The DNA of the CDR3 is TGTGCCAGCAGCGACAGGGGATTTTACAATGAGCAGTTCTTC. Translated, it gives CASSDRGFYNEQFF.

The chain employs TRBV15 and TRBJ2-7; D ambiguous. Germline V gives CDR1 LNHNV, CDR2 YYDKDF (reference sequence). Deletions cut 0 bases from V and 2 bases from J, with 8 bases between. The length of the CDR3 is 14 residues. The CDR3 spells CATSREPRTYEQYF. The CDR3 DNA is TGTGCCACCAGCAGAGAACCCCGCACCTACGAGCAGTACTTC.

The chain has TRBV23-1 and TRBJ2-7; a weak D match, TRBD2 (6 bases). TRBV23-1 is labeled an ORF, and its function is uncertain. V was cut by 6 bases and J by 2 bases, with 8 bases left in between. The CDR3 has 12 amino acids. This CDR3 is CASSPGAYEQYF. The DNA for the CDR3 is TGCGCCAGCAGCCCGGGAGCCTACGAGCAGTACTTC.

V is TRBV9 and J is TRBJ1-2; D perhaps matches TRBD1 (5 bases). Trimming removed 0 bases at V and 7 bases at J, with 19 bases between. CDR1 and CDR2 (germline): SGDLS, YYNGEE. This CDR3 region has 16 residues. The CDR3 DNA reads TGTGCCAGCAGCGTAGATCCGGGACTGACTATCGGTGGCTACACCTTC. Residues: CASSVDPGLTIGGYTF.